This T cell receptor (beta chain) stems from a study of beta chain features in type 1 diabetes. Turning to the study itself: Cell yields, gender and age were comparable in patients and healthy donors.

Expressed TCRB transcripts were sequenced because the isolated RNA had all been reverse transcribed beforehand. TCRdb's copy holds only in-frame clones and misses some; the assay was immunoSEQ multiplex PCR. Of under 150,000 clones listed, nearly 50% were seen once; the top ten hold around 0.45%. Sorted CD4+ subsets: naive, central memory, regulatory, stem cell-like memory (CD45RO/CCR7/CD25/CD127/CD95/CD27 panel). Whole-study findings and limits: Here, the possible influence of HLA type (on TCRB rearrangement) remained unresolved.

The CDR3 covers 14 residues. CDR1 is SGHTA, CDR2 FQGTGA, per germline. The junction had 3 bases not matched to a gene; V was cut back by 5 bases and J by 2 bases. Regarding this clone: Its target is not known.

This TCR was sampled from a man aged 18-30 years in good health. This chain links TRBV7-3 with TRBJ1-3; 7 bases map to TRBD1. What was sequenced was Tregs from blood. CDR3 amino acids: CASSPTGAGNTIYF. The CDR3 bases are TGTGCCAGCAGCCCCACAGGGGCTGGAAACACCATATATTTT. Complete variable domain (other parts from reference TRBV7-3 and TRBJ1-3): GAGVSQTPSNKVTEKGKYVELRCDPISGHTALYWYRQSLGQGPEFLIYFQGTGAADDSGLPNDRFFAVRPEGSVSTLKIQRTERGDSAVYLCASSPTGAGNTIYFGEGSWLTVV.